A selection of T cell receptor beta chains follows, all from one sample in a study of CD8+ T cells in alopecia areata. Assay: immunoSEQ multiplex PCR; the TCRdb copy retains only in-frame clones and omits some. This table has about 100,000 clones, about 60% appearing once. The sample comprised NKG2D-low CD8+ T cells sorted from blood. All receptors come from a human donor with alopecia areata. CDR3s include the opening cysteine and the closing phenylalanine or tryptophan. The order of the fields is J gene, clone size, D gene, V gene, CDR3 DNA, CDR3 protein. A D gene is named only where the DNA matches it firmly. Some rows have no size entry. The others give once, few or many, or a class for an expanded clone.

TRBJ2-7 | . | TRBD2 | TRBV4-1 | TGCGCCAGCAGCCAAGAACGGCCTAGCGGCACCTACGAGCAGTACTTC | CASSQERPSGTYEQYF
TRBJ1-1 | . | TRBD1 | TRBV7-3 | TGTGCCAGCAGCTTTGGGGGACAGACTGAAGCTTTCTTT | CASSFGGQTEAFF
TRBJ2-5 | . | . | TRBV7-8 | TGTGCCAGCAGCTTAACATCACCAGGGGTTGAGACCCAGTACTTC | CASSLTSPGVETQYF
TRBJ2-2 | . | . | TRBV15 | TGTGCCACCAGCGGACTCCCGGCATTTGGTGACAGCGGGGAGCTGTTTTTT | CATSGLPAFGDSGELFF
TRBJ2-2 | few | . | TRBV19 | TGTGCCAGTAGTGTCGTCGGGGAGCTGTTTTTT | CASSVVGELFF
TRBJ2-3 | . | . | TRBV27 | TGTGCCAGCACGGGGACGGATGGCGCAGATACGCAGTATTTT | CASTGTDGADTQYF
TRBJ2-1 | . | TRBD2 | TRBV27 | TGTGCCAGCAGTTTCACTAGCGGGAGGGCCTTTGGCAATGAGCAGTTCTTC | CASSFTSGRAFGNEQFF
TRBJ2-3 | . | . | TRBV28 | TGTGCCAGCAGTCCCGAGGACAGTTTAGATACGCAGTATTTT | CASSPEDSLDTQYF
TRBJ2-3 | . | . | TRBV28 | TGTGCCAGCAGTCCTCCCCTAAGCACAGATACGCAGTATTTT | CASSPPLSTDTQYF
TRBJ2-1 | . | . | TRBV28 | TGTGCCAGCAGTTTATGGGCTGCTGAGCAGTTCTTC | CASSLWAAEQFF
TRBJ2-1 | . | . | TRBV29-1 | TGCAGCGTTTTGTACCGCTCCTACAATGAGCAGTTCTTC | CSVLYRSYNEQFF
TRBJ2-1 | . | . | TRBV5-4 | TGTGCCAGCAGCTCCCGGTACAATGAGCAGTTCTTC | CASSSRYNEQFF
TRBJ2-7 | . | TRBD2 | TRBV5-1 | TGCGCCAGCAGCTTGAGACTAGCGGGAGTACAGGAGCAGTACTTC | CASSLRLAGVQEQYF
TRBJ1-2 | few | . | TRBV7-9 | TGTGCCAGCAGCCTATCGACAGCCAGAAACTATGGCTACACCTTC | CASSLSTARNYGYTF
TRBJ1-1 | . | . | TRBV5-1 | TGCGCCAGCAGCTTCCAGGAAAACACTGAAGCTTTCTTT | CASSFQENTEAFF
TRBJ2-2 | . | TRBD1 | TRBV13 | TGTGCCACCCGGGACAGCAACACCGGGGAGCTGTTTTTT | CATRDSNTGELFF
TRBJ2-1 | . | TRBD2 | TRBV14 | TGTGCCAGCAGCCAAGGGCTGAGACTAGCGGGATTAAACGAGCAGTTCTTC | CASSQGLRLAGLNEQFF
TRBJ1-5 | . | TRBD1 | TRBV28 | TGTGCCAGCGGAACCACCGGGACAGGGAATCAGCCCCAGCATTTT | CASGTTGTGNQPQHF
TRBJ2-3 | . | . | TRBV2 | TGTGCCAGCAGTGAGGCGGGATCATGGGATACGCAGTATTTT | CASSEAGSWDTQYF
TRBJ2-3 | . | TRBD2 | TRBV29-1 | TGCAGCGTGGGCGGGGGTCTGGGCGGGAGCACAGATACGCAGTATTTT | CSVGGGLGGSTDTQYF
TRBJ2-2 | . | . | TRBV29-1 | TGCAGCGGGCAGGGTAACACCGGGGAGCTGTTTTTT | CSGQGNTGELFF
TRBJ1-1 | . | . | TRBV29-1 | TGCAGCGCCCTCAGCCAAACGAGGGACGCTGAAGCTTTCTTT | CSALSQTRDAEAFF
TRBJ1-1 | . | . | TRBV29-1 | TGCAGCGGGGTGTGGGAAGAAGCTTTCTTT | CSGVWEEAFF
TRBJ2-4 | . | . | TRBV2 | TGTGCCACCTCTGAAAGGGGGTCCAAAAACATTCAGTACTTC | CATSERGSKNIQYF
TRBJ2-7 | . | . | TRBV7-9 | TGTGCCAGCACCCCCGGTCACGAGCAGTACTTC | CASTPGHEQYF
TRBJ2-1 | many | . | TRBV7-9 | TGTGCCAGCAGCTCGGCCGACCAAAGATCATATGAGCAGTTCTTC | CASSSADQRSYEQFF
TRBJ2-1 | . | . | TRBV29-1 | TGCAGCGTTGAAGATCTCTGGACGATCTACAATGAGCAGTTCTTC | CSVEDLWTIYNEQFF
TRBJ1-1 | . | . | TRBV5-6 | TGTGCCAGCAGCTGGGGGCCCGGTGAAGCTTTCTTT | CASSWGPGEAFF
TRBJ2-7 | once | TRBD2 | TRBV5-4 | TGTGCCAGCAGCCGCCCACTAGCGGGAGTCCCATCCTACGAGCAGTACTTC | CASSRPLAGVPSYEQYF
TRBJ2-1 | . | TRBD2 | TRBV7-9 | TGTGCCAGCAGCGGACTAGCGGGAGGGCGGGCCCCTACTTGGGAGCAGTTCTTC | CASSGLAGGRAPTWEQFF
TRBJ2-1 | . | . | TRBV7-9 | TGTGCCAGCAGCTACCCCCGGAGTAGCAGCGATGAGCAGTTCTTC | CASSYPRSSSDEQFF
TRBJ2-1 | . | . | TRBV9 | TGTGCCAGCAGCGCCCCAAAGCAGGGACCAGCTAGTGCCTACAATGAGCAGTTCTTC | CASSAPKQGPASAYNEQFF
TRBJ2-7 | . | TRBD2 | TRBV29-1 | TGCAGCGTAACCGGGACTAGCTTCCACGAGCAGTACTTC | CSVTGTSFHEQYF
TRBJ2-1 | few | . | TRBV29-1 | TGCAGCGCATATGGGGGCAGCTCCTACAATGAGCAGTTCTTC | CSAYGGSSYNEQFF
TRBJ1-2 | . | . | TRBV7-9 | TGTGCCAGCAGCTTAGTGGGGACCCTCCCCTCTAACTATGGCTACACCTTC | CASSLVGTLPSNYGYTF
TRBJ2-1 | . | TRBD1 | TRBV27 | TGTGCCAGCAGTCGACAGGGGGTTAGTAGCTCCTACAATGAGCAGTTCTTC | CASSRQGVSSSYNEQFF
TRBJ1-3 | . | . | TRBV30 | TGTGCCTGGACAGGGTCCTCCGGAAACACCATATATTTT | CAWTGSSGNTIYF
TRBJ1-2 | many | . | TRBV10-3 | TGTGCCATCAACCCCGGGACAAAGGATGGCTACACCTTC | CAINPGTKDGYTF
TRBJ1-1 | . | TRBD1 | TRBV27 | TGTGCCAGCAGTTTAGGGTTGACAGGGAAAGCTTTCTTT | CASSLGLTGKAFF